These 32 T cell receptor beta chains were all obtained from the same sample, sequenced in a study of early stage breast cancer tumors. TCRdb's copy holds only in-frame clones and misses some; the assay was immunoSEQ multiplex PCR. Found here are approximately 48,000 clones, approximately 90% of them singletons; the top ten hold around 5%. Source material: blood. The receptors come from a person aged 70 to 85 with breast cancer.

Here the CDR3 DNA reads TGTGCCAGTAGTATAGAACCGAGGAACACTGAAGCTTTCTTT. Its protein product is CASSIEPRNTEAFF. The chain combines TRBV19 with TRBJ1-1, with no clear D. Germline CDR1 is LNHDA and CDR2 is SQIVND (reference sequence). The CDR3 has 14 amino acids. The ends were cut back, 0 bases at V and 1 base at J, with 6 bases in the middle.

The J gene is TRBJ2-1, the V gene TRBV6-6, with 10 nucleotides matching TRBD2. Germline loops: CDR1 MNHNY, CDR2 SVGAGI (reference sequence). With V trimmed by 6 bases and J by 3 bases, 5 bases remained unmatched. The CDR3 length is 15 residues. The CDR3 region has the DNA TGTGCCAGCAGCAATAGCGGGGGGCTCTACAATGAGCAGTTCTTC. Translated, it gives CASSNSGGLYNEQFF.

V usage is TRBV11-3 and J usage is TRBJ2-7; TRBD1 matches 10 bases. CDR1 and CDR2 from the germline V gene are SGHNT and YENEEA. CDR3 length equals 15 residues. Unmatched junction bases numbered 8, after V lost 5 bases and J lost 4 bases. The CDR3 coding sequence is TGTGCCAGCAGCATAGGGACAGGGGAGAAGTACGAGCAGTACTTC. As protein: CASSIGTGEKYEQYF.

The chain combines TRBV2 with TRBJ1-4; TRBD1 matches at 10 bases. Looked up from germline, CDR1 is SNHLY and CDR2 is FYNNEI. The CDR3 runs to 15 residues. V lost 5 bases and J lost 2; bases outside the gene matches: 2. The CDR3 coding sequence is TGTGCCAGCAGTAAGGACAGGGGGACTAATGAAAAACTGTTTTTT. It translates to CASSKDRGTNEKLFF.

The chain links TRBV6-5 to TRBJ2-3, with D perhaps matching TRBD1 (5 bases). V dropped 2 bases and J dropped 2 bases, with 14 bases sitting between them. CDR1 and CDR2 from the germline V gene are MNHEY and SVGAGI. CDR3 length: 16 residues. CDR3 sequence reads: CASSYDWGLTTDTQYF. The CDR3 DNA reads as TGTGCCAGCAGTTACGACTGGGGCCTAACCACAGATACGCAGTATTTT.

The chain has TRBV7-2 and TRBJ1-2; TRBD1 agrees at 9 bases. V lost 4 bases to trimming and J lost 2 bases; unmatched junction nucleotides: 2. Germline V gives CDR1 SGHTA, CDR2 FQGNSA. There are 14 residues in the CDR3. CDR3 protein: CASSYGQGNYGYTF. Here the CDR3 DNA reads TGTGCCAGCAGCTACGGACAGGGGAACTATGGCTACACCTTC.

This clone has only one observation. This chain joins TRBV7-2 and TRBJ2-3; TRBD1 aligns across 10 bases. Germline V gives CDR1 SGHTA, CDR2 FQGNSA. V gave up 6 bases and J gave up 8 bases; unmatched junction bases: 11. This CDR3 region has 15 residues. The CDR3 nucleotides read TGTGCCAGCAGGCAAGACAGGGGGCGGGGGGCTACGCAGTATTTT. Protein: CASRQDRGRGATQYF.

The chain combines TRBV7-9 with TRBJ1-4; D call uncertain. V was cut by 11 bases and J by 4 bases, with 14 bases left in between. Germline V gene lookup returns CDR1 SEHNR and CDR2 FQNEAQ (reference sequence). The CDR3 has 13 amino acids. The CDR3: CASGEGNNEKLFF. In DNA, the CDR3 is TGTGCCTCGGGCGAGGGTAATAATGAAAAACTGTTTTTT.

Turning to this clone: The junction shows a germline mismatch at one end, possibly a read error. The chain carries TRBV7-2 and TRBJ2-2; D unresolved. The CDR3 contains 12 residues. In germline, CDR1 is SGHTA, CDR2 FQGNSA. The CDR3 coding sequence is TGCCATGGCGGCTCTAACACCGGGGAGCTGTTTTTT. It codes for CHGGSNTGELFF.

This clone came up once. The CDR3 is CASSHGGRREGPDTQYF. The DNA for the CDR3 is TGTGCCAGCAGCCATGGGGGGCGGCGGGAGGGCCCGGATACGCAGTATTTT. This rearrangement joins TRBV9 to TRBJ2-3; 9 nucleotides align to TRBD2. The junction had 15 bases not matched to a gene; V was cut back by 4 bases and J by 6 bases. Germline V lookup: CDR1 SGDLS, CDR2 YYNGEE. There are 17 residues in the CDR3. Looking up the rest from reference TRBV9 and TRBJ2-3 gives the full variable domain: DSGVTQTPKHLITATGQRVTLRCSPRSGDLSVYWYQQSLDQGLQFLIQYYNGEERAKGNILERFSAQQFPDLHSELNLSSLELGDSALYFCASSHGGRREGPDTQYFGPGTRLTVL.

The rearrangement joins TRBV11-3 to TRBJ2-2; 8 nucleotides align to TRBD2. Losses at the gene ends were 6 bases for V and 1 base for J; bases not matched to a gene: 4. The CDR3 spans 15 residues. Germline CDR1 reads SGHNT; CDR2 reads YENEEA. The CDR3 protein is CASSSTSGNTGELFF. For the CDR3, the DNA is TGTGCCAGCAGTTCCACTAGCGGGAACACCGGGGAGCTGTTTTTT. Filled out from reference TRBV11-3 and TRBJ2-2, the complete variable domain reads EAGVVQSPRYKIIEKKQPVAFWCNPISGHNTLYWYLQNLGQGPELLIRYENEEAVDDSQLPKDRFSAERLKGVDSTLKIQPAELGDSAVYLCASSSTSGNTGELFFGEGSRLTVL.

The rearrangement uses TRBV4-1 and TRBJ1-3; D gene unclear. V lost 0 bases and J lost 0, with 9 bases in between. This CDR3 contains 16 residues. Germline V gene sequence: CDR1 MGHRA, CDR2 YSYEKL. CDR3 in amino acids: CASSQEMAGSGNTIYF. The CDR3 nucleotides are TGCGCCAGCAGCCAAGAAATGGCGGGCTCTGGAAACACCATATATTTT.

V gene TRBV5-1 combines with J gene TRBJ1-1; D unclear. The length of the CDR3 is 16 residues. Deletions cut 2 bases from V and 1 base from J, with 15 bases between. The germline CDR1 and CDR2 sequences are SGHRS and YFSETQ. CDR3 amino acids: CASSFRHPPGNTEAFF. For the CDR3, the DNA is TGCGCCAGCAGCTTTCGACACCCTCCCGGGAACACTGAAGCTTTCTTT.

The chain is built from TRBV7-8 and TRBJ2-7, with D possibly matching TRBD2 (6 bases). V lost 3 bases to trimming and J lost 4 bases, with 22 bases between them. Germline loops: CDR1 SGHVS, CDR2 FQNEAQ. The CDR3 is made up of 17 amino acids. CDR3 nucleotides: TGTGCCAGCAGCTTGAAACCTCCCCTCGCGGGGCGGTACGAGCAGTACTTC. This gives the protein CASSLKPPLAGRYEQYF.

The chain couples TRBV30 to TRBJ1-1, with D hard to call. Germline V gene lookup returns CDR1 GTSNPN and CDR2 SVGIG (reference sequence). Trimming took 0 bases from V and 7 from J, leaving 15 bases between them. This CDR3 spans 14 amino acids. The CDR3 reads CAWSVYPGRNEAFF. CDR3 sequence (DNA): TGTGCCTGGAGTGTATACCCGGGGAGGAATGAAGCTTTCTTT. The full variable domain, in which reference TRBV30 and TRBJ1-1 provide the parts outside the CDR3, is SQTIHQWPATLVQPVGSPLSLECTVEGTSNPNLYWYRQAAGRGLQLLFYSVGIGQISSEVPQNLSASRPQDRQFILSSKKLLLSDSGFYLCAWSVYPGRNEAFFGQGTRLTVV.

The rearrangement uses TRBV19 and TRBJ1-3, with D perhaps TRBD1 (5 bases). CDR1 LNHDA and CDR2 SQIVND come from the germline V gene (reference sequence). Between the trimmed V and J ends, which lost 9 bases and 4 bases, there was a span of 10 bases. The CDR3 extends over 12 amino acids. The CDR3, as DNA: TGTGCCAGCCGGGGGTACGGAAACACCATATATTTT. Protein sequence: CASRGYGNTIYF.

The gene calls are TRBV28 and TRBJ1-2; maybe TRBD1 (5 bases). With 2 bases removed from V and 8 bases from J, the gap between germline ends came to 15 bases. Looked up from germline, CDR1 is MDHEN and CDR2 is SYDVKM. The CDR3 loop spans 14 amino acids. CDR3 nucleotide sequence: TGTGCCAGCAGTTTAGGGGGGAATAAGGACGGCTACACCTTC. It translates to CASSLGGNKDGYTF.

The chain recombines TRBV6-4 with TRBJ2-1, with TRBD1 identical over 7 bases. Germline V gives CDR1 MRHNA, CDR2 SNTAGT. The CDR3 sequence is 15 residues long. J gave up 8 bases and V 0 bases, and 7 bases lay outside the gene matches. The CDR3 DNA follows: TGTGCCAGCAGTGACTCGAGCGTAGGGGGCTATGAGCAGTTCTTC. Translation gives CASSDSSVGGYEQFF.

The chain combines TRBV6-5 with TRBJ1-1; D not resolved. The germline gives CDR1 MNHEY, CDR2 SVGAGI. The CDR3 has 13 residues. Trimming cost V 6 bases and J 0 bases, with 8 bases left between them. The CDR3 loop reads CASSPAMNTEAFF. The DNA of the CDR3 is TGTGCCAGCAGCCCTGCGATGAACACTGAAGCTTTCTTT.

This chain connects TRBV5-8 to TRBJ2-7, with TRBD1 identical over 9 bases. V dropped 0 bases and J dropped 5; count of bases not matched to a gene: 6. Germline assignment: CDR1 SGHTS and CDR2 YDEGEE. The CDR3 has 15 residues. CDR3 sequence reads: CASSLDGTGLDEQYF. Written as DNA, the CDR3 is TGTGCCAGCAGCTTGGACGGGACAGGGCTCGACGAGCAGTACTTC.

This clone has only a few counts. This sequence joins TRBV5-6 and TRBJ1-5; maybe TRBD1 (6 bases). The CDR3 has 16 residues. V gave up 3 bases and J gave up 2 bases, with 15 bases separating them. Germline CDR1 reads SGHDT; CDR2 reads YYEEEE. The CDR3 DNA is TGTGCCAGCAGCTCGACCACAGGGTACGGCAATCAGCCCCAGCATTTT. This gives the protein CASSSTTGYGNQPQHF.

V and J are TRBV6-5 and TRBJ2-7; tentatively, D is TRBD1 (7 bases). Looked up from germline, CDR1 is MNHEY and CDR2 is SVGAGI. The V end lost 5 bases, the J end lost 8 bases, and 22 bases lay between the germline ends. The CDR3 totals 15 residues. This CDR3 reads CASSPPDREAPKQYF. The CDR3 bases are TGTGCCAGCAGTCCTCCAGACAGGGAGGCCCCAAAGCAGTACTTC.

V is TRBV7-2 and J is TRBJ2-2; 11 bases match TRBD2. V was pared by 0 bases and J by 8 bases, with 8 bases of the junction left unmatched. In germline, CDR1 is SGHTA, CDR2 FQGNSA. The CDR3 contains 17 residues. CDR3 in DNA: TGTGCCAGCAGCTTAGCGATTAGCGGGGGGGCCGGTGGGGAGCTGTTTTTT. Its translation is CASSLAISGGAGGELFF.

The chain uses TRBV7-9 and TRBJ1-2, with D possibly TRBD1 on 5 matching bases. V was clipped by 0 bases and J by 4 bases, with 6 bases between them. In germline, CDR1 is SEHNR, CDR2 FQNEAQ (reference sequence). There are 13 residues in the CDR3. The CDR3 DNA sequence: TGTGCCAGCAGCTTAGCCGGGGGCTATGGCTACACCTTC. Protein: CASSLAGGYGYTF.

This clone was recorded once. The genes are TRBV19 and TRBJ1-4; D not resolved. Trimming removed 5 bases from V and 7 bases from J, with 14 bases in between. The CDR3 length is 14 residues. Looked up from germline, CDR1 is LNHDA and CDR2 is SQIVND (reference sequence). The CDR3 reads CASSPPFPGEKLFF. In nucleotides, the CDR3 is TGTGCCAGTAGTCCCCCCTTTCCAGGTGAAAAACTGTTTTTT.

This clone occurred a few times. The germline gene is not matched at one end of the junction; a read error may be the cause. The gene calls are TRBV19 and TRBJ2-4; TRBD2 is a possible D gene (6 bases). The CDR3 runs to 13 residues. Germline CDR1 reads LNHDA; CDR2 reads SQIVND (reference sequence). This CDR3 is CASSPRDLKKVDF. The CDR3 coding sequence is TGTGCCAGTAGTCCGCGGGACTTAAAAAAAGTGGACTTC.

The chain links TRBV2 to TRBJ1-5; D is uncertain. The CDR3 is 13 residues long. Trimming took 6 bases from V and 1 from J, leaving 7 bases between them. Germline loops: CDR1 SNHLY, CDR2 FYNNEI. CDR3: CASRAISNQPQHF. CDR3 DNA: TGTGCCAGCAGGGCCATCAGCAATCAGCCCCAGCATTTT.

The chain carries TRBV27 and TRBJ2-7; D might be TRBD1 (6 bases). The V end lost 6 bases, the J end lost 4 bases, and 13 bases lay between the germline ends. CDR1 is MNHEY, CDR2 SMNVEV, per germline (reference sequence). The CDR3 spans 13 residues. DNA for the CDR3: TGTGCCAGCAGCTTACAGGGTAATTACGAGCAGTACTTC. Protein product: CASSLQGNYEQYF.

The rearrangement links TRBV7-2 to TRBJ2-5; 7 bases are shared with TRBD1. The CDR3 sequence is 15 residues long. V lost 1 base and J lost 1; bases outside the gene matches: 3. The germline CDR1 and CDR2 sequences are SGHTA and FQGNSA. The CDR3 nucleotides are TGTGCCAGCAGCTTAGAGGGACAGCTCCAAGAGACCCAGTACTTC. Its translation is CASSLEGQLQETQYF.

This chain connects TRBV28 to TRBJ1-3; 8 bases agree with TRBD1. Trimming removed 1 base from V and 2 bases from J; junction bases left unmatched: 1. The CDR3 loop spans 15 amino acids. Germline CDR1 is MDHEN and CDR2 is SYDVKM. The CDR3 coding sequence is TGTGCCAGCAGTTTATCGACAGGGGCTGGAAACACCATATATTTT. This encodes CASSLSTGAGNTIYF. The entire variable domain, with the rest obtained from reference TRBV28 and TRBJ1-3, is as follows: DVKVTQSSRYLVKRTGEKVFLECVQDMDHENMFWYRQDPGLGLRLIYFSYDVKMKEKGDIPEGYSVSREKKERFSLILESASTNQTSMYLCASSLSTGAGNTIYFGEGSWLTVV.

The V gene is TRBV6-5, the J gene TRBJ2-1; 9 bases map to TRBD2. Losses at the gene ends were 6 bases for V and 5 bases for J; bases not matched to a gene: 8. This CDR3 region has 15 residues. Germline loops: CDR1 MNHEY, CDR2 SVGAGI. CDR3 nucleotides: TGTGCCAGCAGATATACCGGGACTAGCAACAATGAGCAGTTCTTC. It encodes CASRYTGTSNNEQFF.

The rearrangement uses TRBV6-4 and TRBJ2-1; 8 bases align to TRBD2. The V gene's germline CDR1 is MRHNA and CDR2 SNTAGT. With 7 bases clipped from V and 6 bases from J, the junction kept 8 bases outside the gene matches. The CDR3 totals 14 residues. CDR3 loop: CASTRESGSNEQFF. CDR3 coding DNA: TGTGCCAGCACCCGCGAGAGCGGGAGCAATGAGCAGTTCTTC.